These T cell receptor beta chains were read from a single sample in a study of regulatory T cells in long-lasting Graves disease. TCRdb reanalysed the multiplex PCR reads using MiXCR and keeps one entry per CDR3 protein. Among some 470,000 distinct CDR3 sequences listed, about 22% were seen once. The sample in question was peripheral blood mononuclear cells (PBMCs), obtained when the disease was refractory, from a patient treated with antithyroid drugs. The receptors here all came from a female donor with Graves disease. Each CDR3 is given with its conserved first and last residue. Each record gives: clone size, V gene, D gene, J gene, CDR3 DNA, CDR3 protein. The D gene is left open where the match is weak. Expanded clones get a size class; other rows say once, few or many, or leave the size out.

size: many
V: TRBV12-3/TRBV12-4
D: .
J: TRBJ2-6
DNA: TGTGCCAGCAGTTCCCGGTTCGGGGTTGTGGGGGCCAACGTCCTGACTTTC
CDR3: CASSSRFGVVGANVLTF

size: .
V: TRBV15
D: .
J: TRBJ1-1
DNA: TGTGCCACCAGCGGCCGGGGGGGGAACACTGAAGCTTTCTTT
CDR3: CATSGRGGNTEAFF

size: many
V: TRBV12-3/TRBV12-4
D: .
J: TRBJ1-2
DNA: TGTGCCAGCAGTTTAAACCCGCAGCTAAACTATGGCTACACCTTC
CDR3: CASSLNPQLNYGYTF

size: many
V: TRBV7-9
D: TRBD1
J: TRBJ1-1
DNA: TGTGCCAGCAGCTTAAGAACAGGGGGTGTTATGAACACTGAAGCTTTCTTT
CDR3: CASSLRTGGVMNTEAFF

size: .
V: TRBV10-3
D: TRBD1
J: TRBJ2-4
DNA: TGTGCCATCAGCGAACCAGGGGGCACGGCCAAAAACATTCAGTACTTC
CDR3: CAISEPGGTAKNIQYF

size: many
V: TRBV15
D: TRBD2
J: TRBJ2-7
DNA: TGTGCCACCAGCAGAGTGGACGGGAGGGGGAGCGAGCAGTACTTC
CDR3: CATSRVDGRGSEQYF

size: few
V: TRBV9
D: TRBD2
J: TRBJ2-2
DNA: TGTGCCAGCAGCGTAACACTAGCGGCCTACACCGGGGAGCTGTTTTTT
CDR3: CASSVTLAAYTGELFF

size: many
V: TRBV6-5
D: TRBD1
J: TRBJ1-2
DNA: TGTGCCAGCAGTTCAGGACAGGGACTAGGGGATGGCTACACCTTC
CDR3: CASSSGQGLGDGYTF

size: .
V: TRBV29-1
D: TRBD2
J: TRBJ2-3
DNA: TGCAGCGTCGGGGGACTAGCGGGCTCACCAGATACGCAGTATTTT
CDR3: CSVGGLAGSPDTQYF

size: many
V: TRBV12-3/TRBV12-4
D: .
J: TRBJ1-6
DNA: TGTGCCAGCAGTCAATGGACAGCTCAAAATTCACCCCTCCACTTT
CDR3: CASSQWTAQNSPLHF

size: .
V: TRBV11-3
D: TRBD2
J: TRBJ2-3
DNA: TGTGCCAGCAGCTCGACAATAGCGGGAGGACTGGCAGATACGCAGTATTTT
CDR3: CASSSTIAGGLADTQYF

size: many
V: TRBV28
D: .
J: TRBJ1-1
DNA: TGTGCCAGCAGGAGGGGGGGCCCGGGGACTGAAGCTTTCTTT
CDR3: CASRRGGPGTEAFF

size: few
V: TRBV4-1
D: .
J: TRBJ1-2
DNA: TGCGCCAGCAGCAAAACCCAGGACATTTCAAGCTATGGCTACACCTTC
CDR3: CASSKTQDISSYGYTF

size: many
V: TRBV12-3/TRBV12-4
D: TRBD1
J: TRBJ1-3
DNA: TGTGCCAGCAGTTTGCAGGGGGACACCATATATTTT
CDR3: CASSLQGDTIYF

size: many
V: TRBV6-1
D: .
J: TRBJ1-2
DNA: TGTGCCAGCACAGGACAGCTCTATGGCTACACCTTC
CDR3: CASTGQLYGYTF

size: .
V: TRBV6-5
D: .
J: TRBJ2-7
DNA: TGTGCCAGCAGTTACTCGGGCGGAGTAATCCCCTACGAGCAGTACTTC
CDR3: CASSYSGGVIPYEQYF

size: .
V: TRBV6-1
D: TRBD1
J: TRBJ1-5
DNA: TGTGCCAGCAGGGGGACAGGGGACGGGGGCAATCAGCCCCAGCATTTT
CDR3: CASRGTGDGGNQPQHF

size: few
V: TRBV27
D: TRBD2
J: TRBJ2-7
DNA: TGTGCCAGCAGTTTAACAACTAGCGGGAGTCTCCACGAGCAGTACTTC
CDR3: CASSLTTSGSLHEQYF

size: many
V: TRBV3-1
D: .
J: TRBJ2-4
DNA: TGTGCCAGCAGCTCTGAAAACATTCAGTACTTC
CDR3: CASSSENIQYF

size: .
V: TRBV20-1
D: .
J: TRBJ1-2
DNA: TGCAGTGCTAGTCCTGGCGCAACCGACTATGGCTACACCTTC
CDR3: CSASPGATDYGYTF

size: many
V: TRBV12-3/TRBV12-4
D: .
J: TRBJ2-5
DNA: TGTGCCAGCAGTTTAGACTTGGAGACCCAGTACTTC
CDR3: CASSLDLETQYF

size: many
V: TRBV7-9
D: TRBD2
J: TRBJ2-7
DNA: TGTGCCAGCAGCGAGACTAGCGGGGCCTACGAGCAGTACTTC
CDR3: CASSETSGAYEQYF

size: .
V: TRBV20-1
D: TRBD1
J: TRBJ1-1
DNA: TGCAGTGCTAGGTCCCGGGGGACAGGGGGTGAAGCTTTCTTT
CDR3: CSARSRGTGGEAFF

size: many
V: TRBV7-2
D: .
J: TRBJ2-5
DNA: TGTGCCAGCAGCCCCCGAAATGCGCAAGAGACCCAGTACTTC
CDR3: CASSPRNAQETQYF

size: .
V: TRBV4-1
D: TRBD2
J: TRBJ2-5
DNA: TGCGCCAGCAGCCATCCGGGCGGGAGCGGCCAAGAGACCCAGTACTTC
CDR3: CASSHPGGSGQETQYF

size: .
V: TRBV29-1
D: .
J: TRBJ2-3
DNA: TGCAGCGCCGGCCCGGACGGGGCAGATACGCAGTATTTT
CDR3: CSAGPDGADTQYF

size: few
V: TRBV20-1
D: .
J: TRBJ1-1
DNA: TGCAGTGCTAGAGCCCCGGGACGGGGCTCCAAAGCTTTCTTT
CDR3: CSARAPGRGSKAFF

size: .
V: TRBV6-1
D: .
J: TRBJ2-7
DNA: TGTGCCAGCAGTCCAGCGACAGGTGGACCCTACGAGCAGTACTTC
CDR3: CASSPATGGPYEQYF

size: once
V: TRBV25-1
D: .
J: TRBJ2-7
DNA: TGTGCCAGCAGTGAAAAAAGGGGGGTATCCTACGAGCAGTACTTC
CDR3: CASSEKRGVSYEQYF

size: .
V: TRBV11-2
D: .
J: TRBJ2-7
DNA: TGTGCCAGCAGCTTATACAGCAGGGGCTCCTACGAGCAGTACTTC
CDR3: CASSLYSRGSYEQYF

size: many
V: TRBV28
D: .
J: TRBJ2-5
DNA: TGTGCCAGCAGTTTGCAAACAGGTAGCCAAGAGACCCAGTACTTC
CDR3: CASSLQTGSQETQYF

size: many
V: TRBV28
D: .
J: TRBJ2-5
DNA: TGTGCCAGCAGTTCGGGCGGGGTCACCCAAGAGACCCAGTACTTC
CDR3: CASSSGGVTQETQYF

size: few
V: TRBV19
D: TRBD1
J: TRBJ1-5
DNA: TGTGCCAGTAGTATGCTCCTGGACAGGGTGGGTCAGCCCCAGCATTTT
CDR3: CASSMLLDRVGQPQHF

size: .
V: TRBV19
D: TRBD1
J: TRBJ2-7
DNA: TGTGCCAGTAGTGCAGGGGGCGGCGAGCAGTACTTC
CDR3: CASSAGGGEQYF

size: .
V: TRBV18
D: .
J: TRBJ2-7
DNA: TGTGCCAGCCCCCCCCGGGGCCACGAGCAGTACTTC
CDR3: CASPPRGHEQYF

size: .
V: TRBV12-3/TRBV12-4
D: .
J: TRBJ2-5
DNA: TGTGCCAGCAAACTGGGGCGGGAGACCCAGTACTTC
CDR3: CASKLGRETQYF

size: .
V: TRBV5-1
D: .
J: TRBJ2-7
DNA: TGCGCCAGCAGCGCACAGGCTAAAAGCTCCTACGAGCAGTACTTC
CDR3: CASSAQAKSSYEQYF

size: once
V: TRBV27
D: TRBD2
J: TRBJ2-1
DNA: TGTGCCAGCAGTTTACGACCGGGACTAGCGAGTTACAATGAGCAGTTCTTC
CDR3: CASSLRPGLASYNEQFF

size: .
V: TRBV7-2
D: .
J: TRBJ1-5
DNA: TGTGCCAGCAGCTTAAACCCGAACTTTATCAATCAGCCCCAGCATTTT
CDR3: CASSLNPNFINQPQHF

size: .
V: TRBV13
D: .
J: TRBJ2-4
DNA: TGTGCCAGCACCCAAGCGCCGGGAGCTGGAGACATTCAGTACTTC
CDR3: CASTQAPGAGDIQYF

size: many
V: TRBV12-3/TRBV12-4
D: .
J: TRBJ1-1
DNA: TGTGCCAGCAGTCTTAGGGGTTTTGGCGCTTTCTTT
CDR3: CASSLRGFGAFF

size: .
V: TRBV5-1
D: .
J: TRBJ1-2
DNA: TGCGCCAGCAGCTTGGCGGGAGGGACAAGCTATGGCTACACCTTC
CDR3: CASSLAGGTSYGYTF

size: many
V: TRBV6-2/TRBV6-3
D: .
J: TRBJ1-2
DNA: TGTGCCAGCAGTTACTCGAAGGCTGATCCTGATGGCTACACCTTC
CDR3: CASSYSKADPDGYTF

size: .
V: TRBV5-1
D: .
J: TRBJ2-7
DNA: TGCGCCAGCAGCTTGTGGTCCGGGGGCGAGCAGTACTTC
CDR3: CASSLWSGGEQYF

size: .
V: TRBV19
D: .
J: TRBJ2-7
DNA: TGTGCCAGTAGTATTGGAGACGGATCCTACGAGCAGTACTTC
CDR3: CASSIGDGSYEQYF

size: many
V: TRBV6-1
D: TRBD1
J: TRBJ2-5
DNA: TGTGCCAGCAGTGAAACGGGACAGGGTGAGACCCAGTACTTC
CDR3: CASSETGQGETQYF

size: .
V: TRBV20-1
D: .
J: TRBJ1-2
DNA: TGCAGTGCTCCGACGGGGACTGCCAACCCCTTC
CDR3: CSAPTGTANPF

size: .
V: TRBV12-5
D: TRBD1
J: TRBJ1-1
DNA: TGTGCTAGTGGACGTACAGGGGGCTTAACTGAAGCTTTCTTT
CDR3: CASGRTGGLTEAFF

size: .
V: TRBV7-3
D: .
J: TRBJ1-1
DNA: TGTGCCAGCAGCCTTCTAGGGGGTATGGTGAACACTGAAGCTTTCTTT
CDR3: CASSLLGGMVNTEAFF

size: .
V: TRBV5-1
D: .
J: TRBJ1-2
DNA: TGCGCCAGCAGCTTGGACAGGGAGGAATATGGCTACACCTTC
CDR3: CASSLDREEYGYTF

size: .
V: TRBV2
D: .
J: TRBJ1-5
DNA: TGTGCCAGCAGTGAAAAGGCTGGGGGGAAGGGATACTATAGCAGTCAGCCCCAGCATTTT
CDR3: CASSEKAGGKGYYSSQPQHF

size: many
V: TRBV2
D: .
J: TRBJ1-4
DNA: TGTGCCAGCGGCGGGGGGGATGAAAAACTGTTTTTT
CDR3: CASGGGDEKLFF

size: many
V: TRBV27
D: TRBD1
J: TRBJ1-1
DNA: TGTGCCAGCAGCTCATACAGGGGTAGGAACACTGAAGCTTTCTTT
CDR3: CASSSYRGRNTEAFF

size: many
V: TRBV5-1
D: .
J: TRBJ1-1
DNA: TGCGCCAGCAGCTCACGGACGGGTGAAGCTTTCTTT
CDR3: CASSSRTGEAFF

size: .
V: TRBV3-1
D: .
J: TRBJ2-7
DNA: TGTGCCAGCAGCCAAGCCCGACAGGCTAGCCACGAGCAGTACTTC
CDR3: CASSQARQASHEQYF

size: many
V: TRBV13
D: .
J: TRBJ1-1
DNA: TGTGCCAGCAGCTTGGGTTTTAGCACTGAAGCTTTCTTT
CDR3: CASSLGFSTEAFF